Each of the 10 T cell receptor beta chains below was sequenced from the same sample in a study of blood T cell repertoires in COVID-19. Method: immunoSEQ multiplex PCR; TCRdb's copy keeps in-frame clones and lacks some. Here the sample spans some 200,000 clones, roughly 85% being singletons. Specimen: peripheral blood. These TCRs come from a woman aged 65 to 85 with COVID-19, enrolled during active disease.

This clone occurred once. The V gene is TRBV7-8, the J gene TRBJ1-6, with a tentative D call TRBD1 (6 bases). V lost 8 bases and J 0 bases, leaving 23 bases between the germline ends. The CDR3 sequence is 19 residues long. CDR1 and CDR2 from the germline V gene are SGHVS and FQNEAQ. Here the CDR3 DNA reads TGTGCCAGCGGCCCAACAACCTACAGGGCAGGCTCCTATAATTCACCCCTCCACTTT. Its protein is CASGPTTYRAGSYNSPLHF.

The gene calls are TRBV6-5 and TRBJ2-7, with D possibly TRBD2 on 6 matching bases. Trimming left V 6 bases short and J 2 bases short, with 8 bases between. This CDR3 is 12 amino acids long. Looked up from germline, CDR1 is MNHEY and CDR2 is SVGAGI. The CDR3 sequence: CASSGRPYEQYF. CDR3 nucleotide sequence: TGTGCCAGCAGCGGGAGACCCTACGAGCAGTACTTC.

This chain uses TRBV5-6 with TRBJ1-2; tentative D call: TRBD1 (6 bases). The germline V and J ends were trimmed by 6 bases and 0 bases, with 15 bases remaining between them. The germline gives CDR1 SGHDT, CDR2 YYEEEE. The CDR3 has 15 residues. The CDR3, as DNA: TGTGCCAGCATTCTTACAGGGCCCACTAACTATGGCTACACCTTC. It translates to CASILTGPTNYGYTF.

This clone turned up a few times. The chain recombines TRBV27 with TRBJ1-5; 8 bases align to TRBD1. V lost 6 bases and J lost 4; bases outside the gene matches: 8. Germline assignment: CDR1 MNHEY and CDR2 SMNVEV (reference sequence). The length of the CDR3 is 15 residues. CDR3 in amino acids: CASSPNDRGNQPQHF. In DNA, the CDR3 is TGTGCCAGCAGCCCAAACGACAGGGGAAATCAGCCCCAGCATTTT.

The chain combines TRBV7-2 with TRBJ2-2; D unresolved. The CDR3 is made up of 16 amino acids. Germline CDR1 and CDR2: SGHTA and FQGNSA. V was cut by 0 bases and J by 1 base, with 9 bases left in between. This CDR3 is CASSLAGLGNTGELFF. CDR3 in DNA: TGTGCCAGCAGCTTAGCGGGCCTCGGGAACACCGGGGAGCTGTTTTTT.

The chain recombines TRBV29-1 with TRBJ1-3, with unresolved D. The CDR3 totals 15 residues. Germline V gene sequence: CDR1 SQVTM, CDR2 ANQGSEA. V was pared by 4 bases and J by 4 bases, with 17 bases between. The CDR3 region has the DNA TGCAGCGTTGTTGGTGGTATGGGGAGAGGAAACACCATATATTTT. It specifies CSVVGGMGRGNTIYF.

The genes are TRBV19 and TRBJ2-1; perhaps TRBD2 as D (5 bases). V shed 5 bases and J shed 7 bases, with 15 bases lying between them. The length of the CDR3 is 14 residues. Germline V CDR1 and CDR2: LNHDA, SQIVND (reference sequence). The CDR3 DNA follows: TGTGCCAGTAGTTTCCCGGCCCGAGGGAATGAGCAGTTCTTC. Its protein product is CASSFPARGNEQFF.

J is TRBJ1-1 and V is TRBV30; 7 bases line up with TRBD1. Germline V gene data show CDR1 as GTSNPN and CDR2 as SVGIG (reference sequence). CDR3 length: 14 amino acids. Unmatched junction bases numbered 6, after V lost 4 bases and J lost 1 base. For the CDR3, the DNA is TGTGCCTGGACCCGGGGACAGTCGAACACTGAAGCTTTCTTT. It yields the protein CAWTRGQSNTEAFF.

This chain links TRBV3-1 (or the pseudogene TRBV3-2) with TRBJ1-1; 8 bases match TRBD1. The V gene end was trimmed by 4 bases and the J gene end by 3 bases; junction bases not matched to a gene: 7. Germline V CDR1 and CDR2: LGHDT, YNNKEL (reference sequence). This CDR3 region has 15 residues. The CDR3 nucleotides read TGTGCCAGCAGCCCCAGACAGGGGTCGGACACTGAAGCTTTCTTT. Protein: CASSPRQGSDTEAFF.

The rearrangement uses TRBV7-2 and TRBJ2-5; possibly TRBD2 for D (6 bases). From germline, CDR1 is SGHTA and CDR2 FQGNSA. The CDR3 covers 12 residues. The germline V and J ends were trimmed by 3 bases and 7 bases, with 9 bases remaining between them. CDR3 sequence reads: CASSFDGGTQYF. CDR3 nucleotides: TGTGCCAGCAGCTTCGACGGGGGGACCCAGTACTTC.